This T cell receptor beta chain appears in the sequencing data of a study of PD-L1 blockade in urothelial cancer. At the level of the study: Blood samples had a median of approximately 150,000 T cells.

Profiling relied on immunoSEQ multiplex PCR, and the TCRdb table lists in-frame clones only, not all of them. There are 25,000 to 30,000 clones in the sample; about four fifths occur only once, and around 3.5% lies in the top ten. Time point specified: peripheral blood 6 weeks after treatment start. This CDR3 is 15 amino acids long. V lost 2 bases and J lost 0, with 8 bases in between. The germline gives CDR1 KGHSH, CDR2 LQKENI. The source material was PBMCs, sampled around atezolizumab (anti-PD-L1) treatment. The sequence was collected from a man in his sixties or seventies with urothelial cancer. This chain connects TRBV18 to TRBJ2-4, with D perhaps matching TRBD2 (6 bases). The CDR3 spells CASSPAGSAKNIQYF. The CDR3, as DNA: TGTGCCAGCTCACCAGCGGGGTCAGCCAAAAACATTCAGTACTTC.